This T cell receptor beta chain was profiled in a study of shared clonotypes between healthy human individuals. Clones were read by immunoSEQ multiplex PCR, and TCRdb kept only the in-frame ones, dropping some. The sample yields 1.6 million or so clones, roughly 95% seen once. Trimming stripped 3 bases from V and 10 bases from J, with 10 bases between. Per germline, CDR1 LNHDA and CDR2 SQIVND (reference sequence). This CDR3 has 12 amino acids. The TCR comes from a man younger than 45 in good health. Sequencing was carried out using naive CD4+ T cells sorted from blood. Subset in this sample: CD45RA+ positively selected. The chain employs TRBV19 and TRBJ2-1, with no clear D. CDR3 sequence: CASSMTPREQFF. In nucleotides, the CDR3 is TGTGCCAGTAGTATGACGCCCAGGGAGCAGTTCTTC.